The 19 T cell receptor beta chains below all came from one sample that was sequenced in a study of shared clonotypes between healthy human individuals. It was CD45RO-negative cells, positively selected for CCR7, that made up naive CD8 cells, with terminally differentiated effector memory CD45RA+ cells excluded. The method was immunoSEQ multiplex PCR; TCRdb's version includes in-frame clones alone and lacks a portion of them. This table has around 2.1 million clones, 85% to 95% appearing once. Specimen: naive CD8+ T cells from PBMCs. Source of these receptors: a young man in good health. Some clones in this sample may be carry-over from other donors' samples.

V usage is TRBV5-8 and J usage is TRBJ1-2, with D perhaps TRBD1 (6 bases). Between the trimmed V and J ends, which lost 0 bases and 5 bases, there was a span of 11 bases. The length of the CDR3 is 14 residues. The germline V gene has CDR1 SGHTS and CDR2 YDEGEE. The DNA of the CDR3 is TGTGCCAGCAGCTTGGAGGGGGATCTTTATGGCTACACCTTC. It encodes CASSLEGDLYGYTF.

As to this clone: Relative to the germline gene, one junction end is altered; a read error may explain this. This sample includes further DNA sequences coding for the same CDR3. J is TRBJ2-5 and V is TRBV6-5; possible D gene TRBD2, 5 bases. This CDR3 has 16 residues. The germline V gene has CDR1 MNHEY and CDR2 SVGAGI. The CDR3 region is CASSYSREGIQETQYF. CDR3 bases: TGCGCCAGCAGTTACTCGAGAGAGGGAATCCAAGAGACCCAGTACTTC.

As regards this clone: Other DNA sequences from this sample encode an identical CDR3 as well. The chain employs TRBV27 and TRBJ1-1; tentatively, D is TRBD1 (5 bases). Germline values: CDR1 MNHEY, CDR2 SMNVEV (reference sequence). With 5 bases removed from V and 1 base from J, the gap between germline ends came to 14 bases. The length of the CDR3 is 15 residues. The CDR3 spells CASSLGGGGNTEAFF. The CDR3 DNA follows: TGTGCCAGCAGTCTGGGTGGGGGGGGGAACACTGAAGCTTTCTTT.

The rearrangement uses TRBV4-1 and TRBJ1-2; D not resolved. The V gene's germline CDR1 is MGHRA and CDR2 YSYEKL. This CDR3 contains 15 residues. The V end was cut by 2 bases, the J end by 6 bases, with 16 bases between. CDR3 in DNA: TGCGCCAGCAGCCAATCGGTCCCTTCGAGGGATGGCTACACCTTC. Translation gives CASSQSVPSRDGYTF.

This clone was recorded a few times. The chain employs TRBV7-2 and TRBJ1-2, with 7 bases aligning to TRBD1. Germline CDR1 is SGHTA and CDR2 is FQGNSA. J gave up 7 bases and V 3 bases, and 5 bases lay outside the gene matches. There are 13 residues in the CDR3. The CDR3 sequence is CASSFTGEGGYTF. CDR3 in DNA: TGTGCCAGCAGCTTTACAGGGGAGGGTGGCTACACCTTC. The variable domain in full, completed from reference TRBV7-2 and TRBJ1-2, reads GAGVSQSPSNKVTEKGKDVELRCDPISGHTALYWYRQSLGQGLEFLIYFQGNSAPDKSGLPSDRFSAERTGGSVSTLTIQRTQQEDSAVYLCASSFTGEGGYTFGSGTRLTVV.

The gene calls are TRBV1 and TRBJ2-4; the D call TRBD2 from the table was never checked on the DNA. TRBV1 is classified as a pseudogene. This CDR3 is built from 17 residues. The DNA for the CDR3 is TGCACCAGCAGCCACCCATCGGGGGGTATAGCCAAAAACATTCAGTACTTC. Translated, it gives CTSSHPSGGIAKNIQYF.

The rearrangement joins TRBV21-1 to TRBJ2-2; TRBD2 is taken as the D call from the table, unchecked against the DNA. TRBV21-1 is flagged as a pseudogene. CDR3 length: 18 amino acids. This CDR3 is CASSSPGTSGSGNGELFF. CDR3 DNA sequence: TGTGCCAGCAGCAGCCCCGGGACTAGCGGGAGCGGTAACGGGGAGCTGTTTTTT.

This chain joins TRBV27 and TRBJ1-2; possibly TRBD1 for D (5 bases). V was trimmed by 1 base and J by 4 bases, leaving 16 bases between them. Germline-derived CDR1 and CDR2 are MNHEY and SMNVEV (reference sequence). The CDR3 length is 16 residues. The CDR3 region has the DNA TGTGCCAGCAGTTTATTGATCCAGGGAGTACCCTATGGCTACACCTTC. Translated, it gives CASSLLIQGVPYGYTF.

This clone has more than one count but fewer than ten. The chain is built from TRBV7-9 and TRBJ2-1, with a possible D match to TRBD1 (6 bases). The CDR3 runs 16 residues. Trimming shortened V by 4 bases and J by 3 bases, and 16 bases separated the two germline ends. In germline, CDR1 is SEHNR, CDR2 FQNEAQ (reference sequence). The CDR3 DNA follows: TGTGCCAGCAGCTCCCCAGATCAGGGGTACTACAATGAGCAGTTCTTC. This gives the protein CASSSPDQGYYNEQFF.

The V call is TRBV27, the J call TRBJ2-3; D is possibly TRBD1 (6 bases). CDR1 is MNHEY, CDR2 SMNVEV, per germline (reference sequence). Trimming cost V 4 bases and J 3 bases, with 17 bases left between them. This CDR3 comprises 16 residues. The CDR3 loop is CASSSRGWRGTDTQYF. The CDR3 nucleotides are TGTGCCAGCAGTTCAAGGGGGTGGCGAGGGACAGATACGCAGTATTTT.

This sequence joins TRBV28 and TRBJ2-1; maybe TRBD2 (6 bases). Trimming took 3 bases from V and 8 from J, leaving 14 bases between them. This CDR3 has 14 residues. Germline V gene lookup returns CDR1 MDHEN and CDR2 SYDVKM. CDR3 loop: CASSFGGRVYEQFF. The CDR3 DNA sequence: TGTGCCAGCAGTTTCGGAGGGAGAGTCTATGAGCAGTTCTTC.

Concerning this clone: The sample holds other DNA sequences that translate to the same CDR3. The chain uses TRBV7-9 and TRBJ2-7, with D perhaps TRBD2 (5 bases). Trimming removed 2 bases at V and 6 bases at J, with 8 bases between. In germline, CDR1 is SEHNR, CDR2 FQNEAQ (reference sequence). This CDR3 comprises 12 residues. CDR3 loop: CASSLTGSEQYF. The CDR3 nucleotides are TGTGCCAGCAGCTTAACGGGGTCCGAGCAGTACTTC.

This rearrangement joins TRBV10-3 to TRBJ2-7; TRBD2 agrees at 12 bases. V lost 4 bases to trimming and J lost 6 bases; unmatched junction nucleotides: 10. Looked up from germline, CDR1 is ENHRY and CDR2 is SYGVKD. The CDR3 totals 16 residues. This CDR3 reads CAISVRLAGGPLEQYF. The CDR3 nucleotides are TGTGCCATCAGTGTACGTCTAGCGGGAGGGCCTCTCGAGCAGTACTTC.

The rearrangement uses TRBV9 and TRBJ2-7, with 7 bases that match TRBD1. The CDR3 has 14 residues. V trimming: 4 bases; J trimming: 1 base; junction bases outside the gene matches: 5. Germline assignment: CDR1 SGDLS and CDR2 YYNGEE. The CDR3 here is CASSLRQGSYEQYF. CDR3 bases: TGTGCCAGCAGCCTCAGACAGGGATCCTACGAGCAGTACTTC.

V and J are TRBV7-9 and TRBJ2-7, with unresolved D. Trimming removed 4 bases from V and 2 bases from J, with 9 bases in between. Germline CDR1 and CDR2: SEHNR and FQNEAQ (reference sequence). The CDR3 totals 13 residues. CDR3 coding DNA: TGTGCCAGCAGCTCTGACGAGACCTACGAGCAGTACTTC. Residues: CASSSDETYEQYF.

This clone was seen just once. The genes are TRBV29-1 and TRBJ2-2, with 7 bases fitting TRBD2. The CDR3 is made up of 12 amino acids. CDR1 and CDR2 (germline): SQVTM, ANQGSEA. The V segment lost 8 bases and the J segment 7 bases; nucleotides outside the gene matches: 7. The CDR3 protein is CSILTGGGELFF. CDR3 bases: TGCAGCATCCTGACGGGGGGCGGGGAGCTGTTTTTT.

The genes are TRBV16 and TRBJ2-4; TRBD2 agrees at 14 bases. The CDR3 spans 19 residues. In germline, CDR1 is KGHSY, CDR2 FQNENV. J was trimmed by 1 base and V by 2 bases; bases with no gene match: 7. Here the CDR3 DNA reads TGTGCCAGCAGCCAACCGGGACTAGCGGGAGCTTGGGCCAAAAACATTCAGTACTTC. This encodes CASSQPGLAGAWAKNIQYF.

This clone occurred once. This chain links TRBV7-9 with TRBJ2-7; D perhaps matches TRBD1 (6 bases). The germline V and J ends were trimmed by 3 bases and 2 bases, with 11 bases remaining between them. Germline CDR1 is SEHNR and CDR2 is FQNEAQ (reference sequence). The CDR3 has 14 amino acids. The CDR3 bases are TGTGCCAGCAGCTTCTACAGGGCCCCCTACGAGCAGTACTTC. Protein: CASSFYRAPYEQYF.

Written as DNA, the CDR3 is TGTGCCACCAGCATTAGAACACAGGTAAGGGACACCGGGGAGCTGTTTTTT. It encodes CATSIRTQVRDTGELFF. The chain is built from TRBV15 and TRBJ2-2; D might be TRBD1 (5 bases). Per germline, CDR1 LNHNV and CDR2 YYDKDF (reference sequence). The CDR3 length is 17 residues. The V and J ends lost 4 bases and 3 bases respectively, with 18 bases between them.